Listed here are 21 T cell receptor beta chains from one sample, sequenced in a study of cytomegalovirus exposure and HLA in healthy donors. The PCR ran on 60 Vbeta and 13 Jbeta primers. Assay used: immunoSEQ multiplex PCR; TCRdb lists only in-frame clones, some missing. This sample has about 160,000 clones, with around 82% found just once. The sequencing sample was made of PBMCs. Receptors were obtained from a man under 40 in good health and CMV-seronegative.

CDR3 amino acids: CASSQGFSGTNSNQPQHF. The CDR3 nucleotides are TGCGCCAGCAGCCAAGGGTTCTCGGGAACTAATAGCAATCAGCCCCAGCATTTT. V usage is TRBV4-1 and J usage is TRBJ1-5; D ambiguous. The CDR3 has 18 residues. V was pared by 1 base and J by 0 bases, with 16 bases between. From germline, CDR1 is MGHRA and CDR2 YSYEKL.

This chain uses TRBV28 with TRBJ2-3; 8 bases line up with TRBD1. Germline V gene lookup returns CDR1 MDHEN and CDR2 SYDVKM. The CDR3 runs 13 residues. V shed 11 bases, J shed 2 bases, and the junction held 6 bases outside the gene matches. The CDR3 sequence: CALRTGHTDTQYF. CDR3 nucleotide sequence: TGTGCCCTACGGACAGGGCACACAGATACGCAGTATTTT.

This clone was counted only a few times. J is TRBJ2-7 and V is TRBV5-4; 9 nucleotides line up with TRBD1. J was trimmed by 3 bases and V by 4 bases; bases with no gene match: 5. The CDR3 sequence is 14 residues long. Germline assignment: CDR1 SGHNT and CDR2 YYREEE (reference sequence). The CDR3 region has the DNA TGTGCCAGCAGCCCCTCGGGACAGGGCTACGAGCAGTACTTC. This sequence encodes CASSPSGQGYEQYF.

This clone was recorded once. The chain recombines TRBV5-1 with TRBJ2-1; 7 positions agree with TRBD1. This CDR3 has 16 amino acids. Germline trimming cut 4 bases from V and 1 base from J; bases unmatched to any gene: 8. The germline CDR1 and CDR2 sequences are SGHRS and YFSETQ. Written as DNA, the CDR3 is TGCGCCAGCAGCGCGCTTCGACAGGGTTCCTACAATGAGCAGTTCTTC. Residues: CASSALRQGSYNEQFF. The full variable domain, its missing parts supplied by reference TRBV5-1 and TRBJ2-1, is KAGVTQTPRYLIKTRGQQVTLSCSPISGHRSVSWYQQTPGQGLQFLFEYFSETQRNKGNFPGRFSGRQFSNSRSEMNVSTLELGDSALYLCASSALRQGSYNEQFFGPGTRLTVL.

The CDR3 sequence is CASSPGSPGPSGYEQYF. In nucleotides, the CDR3 is TGTGCCAGCAGCCCAGGGTCCCCCGGGCCCTCGGGCTACGAGCAGTACTTC. This chain uses TRBV4-2 with TRBJ2-7; weak D call: TRBD1 (5 bases). This CDR3 is built from 17 residues. Germline V gene sequence: CDR1 LGHNA, CDR2 YNFKEQ. V lost 4 bases and J 3 bases, leaving 22 bases between the germline ends.

The rearrangement uses TRBV2 and TRBJ1-5; tentative D call: TRBD1 (5 bases). With 2 bases removed from V and 3 bases from J, the gap between germline ends came to 8 bases. There are 14 residues in the CDR3. The germline V gene has CDR1 SNHLY and CDR2 FYNNEI. The CDR3 sequence: CASSERQNNQPQHF. CDR3 sequence (DNA): TGTGCCAGCAGTGAACGACAGAACAATCAGCCCCAGCATTTT.

This clone was observed a single time. The chain uses TRBV6-1 and TRBJ1-1; weak D call: TRBD1 (6 bases). Germline CDR1 is MNHNS and CDR2 is SASEGT. The CDR3 consists of 15 residues. Trimming shortened V by 3 bases and J by 3 bases, and 14 bases separated the two germline ends. This chain's CDR3 is CASSEYADRYTEAFF. The CDR3 nucleotides read TGTGCCAGCAGTGAGTACGCGGACAGATACACTGAAGCTTTCTTT.

A few counts support this clone. V is TRBV19 and J is TRBJ2-1; D not certain. The CDR3 is 13 amino acids. Germline V lookup: CDR1 LNHDA, CDR2 SQIVND (reference sequence). V was cut by 3 bases and J by 7 bases, with 10 bases left in between. CDR3 nucleotide sequence: TGTGCCAGTAGTATTTCTTATATGAATGAGCAGTTCTTC. Translation gives CASSISYMNEQFF.

The J gene is TRBJ2-6, the V gene TRBV10-3; no clear D. Germline V gives CDR1 ENHRY, CDR2 SYGVKD. V lost 2 bases and J lost 0, with 5 bases in between. This CDR3 contains 15 residues. The CDR3 protein is CAISEPSSGANVLTF. The CDR3 DNA follows: TGTGCCATCAGTGAGCCCAGCTCTGGGGCCAACGTCCTGACTTTC.

The genes are TRBV28 and TRBJ2-1, with TRBD2 matching 7 bases. The germline gives CDR1 MDHEN, CDR2 SYDVKM. This CDR3 is 15 amino acids long. Germline trimming cut 1 base from V and 5 bases from J; bases unmatched to any gene: 5. DNA of the CDR3: TGTGCCAGCAGTTTATTGCAGGGAGGGAACAATGAGCAGTTCTTC. This translates into CASSLLQGGNNEQFF. The full variable domain, in which reference TRBV28 and TRBJ2-1 provide the parts outside the CDR3, is DVKVTQSSRYLVKRTGEKVFLECVQDMDHENMFWYRQDPGLGLRLIYFSYDVKMKEKGDIPEGYSVSREKKERFSLILESASTNQTSMYLCASSLLQGGNNEQFFGPGTRLTVL.

This clone was picked up a small number of times. The chain has TRBV4-1 and TRBJ1-1; D is ambiguous. The germline V gene encodes CDR1 MGHRA and CDR2 YSYEKL. This CDR3 contains 12 residues. Trimming left V 5 bases short and J 0 bases short, with 4 bases between. The CDR3, as DNA: TGCGCCAGCAGCTCCGTGAACACTGAAGCTTTCTTT. Amino acid sequence: CASSSVNTEAFF.

This chain uses TRBV5-4 with TRBJ2-1; D possibly corresponds to TRBD2 (8 bases). The length of the CDR3 is 17 residues. The germline V and J ends were trimmed by 0 bases and 9 bases, with 22 bases remaining between them. CDR1 is SGHNT, CDR2 YYREEE, per germline (reference sequence). CDR3 amino acids: CASSLDGQGVREGEQFF. In DNA, the CDR3 is TGTGCCAGCAGCTTGGATGGGCAGGGGGTACGGGAGGGTGAGCAGTTCTTC.

V usage is TRBV10-1 and J usage is TRBJ2-1, with 8 bases that match TRBD2. V gave up 2 bases and J gave up 2 bases; unmatched junction bases: 11. Germline CDR1 WNHNN, CDR2 SYGVQD (reference sequence). The CDR3 sequence is 18 residues long. CDR3 nucleotides: TGCGCCAGCAGTGAGAATACTTTGAGCGGGGGCGCCTACAATGAGCAGTTCTTC. It is translated as CASSENTLSGGAYNEQFF.

The V gene is TRBV5-1, the J gene TRBJ2-7; TRBD2 aligns across 15 bases. The ends lost 4 bases at V and 5 bases at J; junction bases unmatched: 10. This CDR3 has 17 amino acids. From germline, CDR1 is SGHRS and CDR2 YFSETQ. CDR3 DNA: TGCGCCAGCAGCAGCCACCGGACTAGCGGGGGGGCGAACGAGCAGTACTTC. This sequence encodes CASSSHRTSGGANEQYF.

The table lists this clone with a count of one. The chain employs TRBV7-9 and TRBJ1-1; D possibly corresponds to TRBD1 (6 bases). Germline CDR1 and CDR2: SEHNR and FQNEAQ (reference sequence). V was pared by 5 bases and J by 6 bases, with 10 bases between. The CDR3 extends over 12 amino acids. The CDR3 DNA reads TGTGCCAGCAGCCCACAGGGCCCTGAAGCTTTCTTT. Residues: CASSPQGPEAFF.

V gene TRBV6-6 combines with J gene TRBJ2-2; 7 nucleotides match TRBD1. Per the germline V gene, CDR1 is MNHNY and CDR2 is SVGAGI (reference sequence). The CDR3 contains 15 residues. V was pared by 2 bases and J by 5 bases, with 5 bases of the junction left unmatched. The CDR3 loop reads CASSYRQGSTGELFF. For the CDR3, the DNA is TGTGCCAGCAGTTACAGACAGGGTAGTACCGGGGAGCTGTTTTTT.

The chain couples TRBV18 to TRBJ2-7; 11 bases line up with TRBD2. CDR1 and CDR2 from the germline V gene are KGHSH and LQKENI. The CDR3 loop spans 15 amino acids. The V segment lost 3 bases and the J segment 3 bases; nucleotides outside the gene matches: 4. This CDR3 reads CASSPKTSGNYEQYF. The CDR3 bases are TGTGCCAGCTCACCTAAGACTAGCGGGAACTACGAGCAGTACTTC.

This clone appeared a few times. In DNA form, the CDR3 reads TGTGCCAGCAGACAGGACAGGGCGCCCACTGGAAACACCATATATTTT. It encodes CASRQDRAPTGNTIYF. This chain joins TRBV28 and TRBJ1-3, with 8 bases that match TRBD1. The germline CDR1 and CDR2 sequences are MDHEN and SYDVKM. This CDR3 is built from 16 residues. V shed 6 bases, J shed 2 bases, and the junction held 9 bases outside the gene matches.

V usage is TRBV27 and J usage is TRBJ2-1; 11 positions match TRBD2. J lost 2 bases, V lost 7 bases, and 7 bases had no gene match. Germline V CDR1 and CDR2: MNHEY, SMNVEV (reference sequence). This CDR3 has 16 residues. Here the CDR3 reads CASTLAGGRAYNEQFF. CDR3 nucleotide sequence: TGTGCCAGCACGCTAGCGGGAGGACGGGCCTACAATGAGCAGTTCTTC.

V and J are TRBV2 and TRBJ2-5, with D possibly being TRBD2 (6 bases). V shed 5 bases and J shed 2 bases, with 15 bases lying between them. From germline, CDR1 is SNHLY and CDR2 FYNNEI. This CDR3 has 15 amino acids. CDR3 nucleotides: TGTGCCAGCAGTTTTAGGGGACTCCAACAAGAGACCCAGTACTTC. Encoded protein: CASSFRGLQQETQYF.

The chain is built from TRBV12-5 and TRBJ2-5, with 12 bases identical to TRBD2. The CDR3 length is 19 residues. Germline CDR1 and CDR2: LGHNT and FRNRAP. Unmatched junction bases numbered 20, after V lost 7 bases and J lost 5 bases. CDR3 sequence (DNA): TGTGCTAGTGCCCCGGGTCGTGGGCTAGCGGGAGGGCCCCGGGAGACCCAGTACTTC. Protein sequence: CASAPGRGLAGGPRETQYF. Complete variable domain (other parts from reference TRBV12-5 and TRBJ2-5): DARVTQTPRHKVTEMGQEVTMRCQPILGHNTVFWYRQTMMQGLELLAYFRNRAPLDDSGMPKDRFSAEMPDATLATLKIQPSEPRDSAVYFCASAPGRGLAGGPRETQYFGPGTRLLVL.